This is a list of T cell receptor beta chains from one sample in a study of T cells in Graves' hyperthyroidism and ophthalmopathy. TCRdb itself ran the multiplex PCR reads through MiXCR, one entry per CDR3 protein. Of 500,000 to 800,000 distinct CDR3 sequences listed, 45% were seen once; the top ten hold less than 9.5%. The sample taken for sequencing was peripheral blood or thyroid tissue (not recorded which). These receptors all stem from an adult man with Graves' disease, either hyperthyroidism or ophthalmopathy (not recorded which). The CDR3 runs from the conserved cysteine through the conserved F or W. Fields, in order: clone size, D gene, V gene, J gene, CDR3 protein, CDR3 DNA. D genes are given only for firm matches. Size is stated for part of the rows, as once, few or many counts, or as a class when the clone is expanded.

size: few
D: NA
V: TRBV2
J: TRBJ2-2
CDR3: CASTATSTGELFF
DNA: TGTGCCAGCACCGCGACAAGCACCGGGGAGCTGTTTTTT

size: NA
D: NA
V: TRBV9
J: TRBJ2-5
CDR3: CASSVAGVSGETQYF
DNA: TGTGCCAGCAGCGTAGCCGGCGTCTCGGGGGAGACCCAGTACTTC

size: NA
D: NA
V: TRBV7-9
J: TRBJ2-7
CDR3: CAWSPGGTGNEQYF
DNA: TGTGCCTGGTCCCCTGGGGGAACGGGAAACGAGCAGTACTTC

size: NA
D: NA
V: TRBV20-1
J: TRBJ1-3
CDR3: CSATSGGGGNTIYF
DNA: TGCAGTGCTACTTCAGGAGGGGGAGGAAACACCATATATTTT

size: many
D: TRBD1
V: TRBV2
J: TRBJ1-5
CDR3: CASSDGRGSEPQHF
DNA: TGTGCCAGCAGTGATGGCAGGGGGTCGGAGCCCCAGCATTTT

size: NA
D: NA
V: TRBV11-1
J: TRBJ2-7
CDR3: CASSPVQGGSYEQYF
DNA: TGTGCCAGCAGCCCAGTCCAGGGGGGCTCCTACGAGCAGTACTTC

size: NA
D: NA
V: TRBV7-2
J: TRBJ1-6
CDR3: CASSVGAGAGNSPLHF
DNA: TGTGCCAGCAGCGTAGGGGCAGGGGCTGGGAATTCACCCCTCCACTTT

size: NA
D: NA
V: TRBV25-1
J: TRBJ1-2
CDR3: CASVATGTPNYGYTF
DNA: TGTGCCAGCGTTGCGACCGGGACACCAAACTATGGCTACACCTTC

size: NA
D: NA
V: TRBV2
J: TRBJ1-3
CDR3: CASSGTENTIYF
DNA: TGTGCCAGCAGTGGTACAGAGAACACCATATATTTT

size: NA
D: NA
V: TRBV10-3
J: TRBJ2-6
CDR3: CDQAGANVLTF
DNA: TGTGACCAGGCTGGGGCCAACGTCCTGACTTTC

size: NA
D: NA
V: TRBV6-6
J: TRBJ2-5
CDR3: CASKRDREGTQYF
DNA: TGTGCCAGCAAACGGGACCGGGAAGGGACCCAGTACTTC

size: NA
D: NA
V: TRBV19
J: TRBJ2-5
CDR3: CASSILGHAPQYF
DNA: TGTGCCAGTAGTATCCTCGGTCACGCGCCGCAGTACTTC

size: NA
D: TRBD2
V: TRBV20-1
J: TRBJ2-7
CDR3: CSARAPLAAGHEQYF
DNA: TGCAGTGCTAGAGCCCCACTAGCGGCGGGCCACGAGCAGTACTTC

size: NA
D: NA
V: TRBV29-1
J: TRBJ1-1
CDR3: CSLEIPFEAFF
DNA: TGCAGCTTAGAAATCCCTTTTGAAGCTTTCTTT

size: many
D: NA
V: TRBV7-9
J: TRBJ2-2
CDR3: CASSLAGIGTGELFF
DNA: TGTGCCAGCAGCTTAGCAGGGATAGGCACCGGGGAGCTGTTTTTT

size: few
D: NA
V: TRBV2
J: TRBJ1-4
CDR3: CASKNPGTRGEKLFF
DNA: TGTGCCAGCAAAAACCCCGGGACCAGGGGTGAAAAACTGTTTTTT

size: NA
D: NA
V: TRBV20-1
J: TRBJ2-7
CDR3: CSARGSSGRSYEQYF
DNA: TGCAGTGCTAGAGGGTCCAGCGGGCGCTCCTACGAGCAGTACTTC

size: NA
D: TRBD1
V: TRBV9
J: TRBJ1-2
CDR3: CASSAGTGGSYGYTF
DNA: TGTGCCAGCAGCGCAGGGACAGGGGGCTCCTATGGCTACACCTTC

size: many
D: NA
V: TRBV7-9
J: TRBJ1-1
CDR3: CASSPGTPPTEAFF
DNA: TGTGCCAGCAGCCCTGGGACACCGCCTACTGAAGCTTTCTTT

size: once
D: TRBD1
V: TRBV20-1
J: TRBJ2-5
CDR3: CSALLGGLQETQYF
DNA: TGCAGTGCCCTTTTAGGGGGCCTCCAAGAGACCCAGTACTTC

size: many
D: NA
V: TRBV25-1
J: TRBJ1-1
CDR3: CASRPLGINTEAFF
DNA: TGTGCCAGCAGACCCCTTGGAATAAACACTGAAGCTTTCTTT

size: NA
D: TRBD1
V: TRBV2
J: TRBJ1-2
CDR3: CASSFRSRQGPNYGYTF
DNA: TGTGCCAGCAGTTTCCGATCACGACAGGGCCCCAACTATGGCTACACCTTC

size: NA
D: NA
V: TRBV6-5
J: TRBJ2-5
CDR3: CASSDNRVQTQYF
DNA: TGTGCCAGCAGTGACAACAGGGTACAGACCCAGTACTTC

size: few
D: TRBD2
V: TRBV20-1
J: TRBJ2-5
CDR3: CSAFMTSGLQETQYF
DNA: TGCAGTGCTTTTATGACTAGCGGGTTACAAGAGACCCAGTACTTC

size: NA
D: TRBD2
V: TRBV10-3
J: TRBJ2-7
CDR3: CAAGLAGSYEQYF
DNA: TGTGCCGCCGGGTTAGCGGGATCCTACGAGCAGTACTTC

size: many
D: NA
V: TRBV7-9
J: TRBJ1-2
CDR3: CASSTGSNYGYTF
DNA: TGTGCCAGCAGCACAGGGTCTAACTATGGCTACACCTTC

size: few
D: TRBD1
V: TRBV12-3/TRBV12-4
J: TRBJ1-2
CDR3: CASSSQGAWGGYTF
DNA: TGTGCCAGCAGTTCCCAGGGGGCCTGGGGTGGCTACACCTTC

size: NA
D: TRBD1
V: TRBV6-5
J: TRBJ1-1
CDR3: CASSYPAGQGAAEAFF
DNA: TGTGCCAGCAGTTACCCCGCGGGACAGGGGGCCGCTGAAGCTTTCTTT

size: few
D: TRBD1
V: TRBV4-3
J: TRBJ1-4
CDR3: CASSPGQAKEYEKLFF
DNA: TGCGCCAGCAGCCCGGGACAGGCCAAGGAGTATGAAAAACTGTTTTTT

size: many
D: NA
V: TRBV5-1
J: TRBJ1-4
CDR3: CASSSQVNEKLFF
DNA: TGCGCCAGCAGTTCACAGGTTAATGAAAAACTGTTTTTT

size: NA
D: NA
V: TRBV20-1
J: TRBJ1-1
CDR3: CSASLRGLRNTEAFF
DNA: TGCAGTGCTAGCCTCCGGGGACTCCGGAACACTGAAGCTTTCTTT

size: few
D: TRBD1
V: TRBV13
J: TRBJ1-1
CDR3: CASSSYSRDRYNTEAFF
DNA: TGTGCCAGCAGCTCGTACTCCCGGGACAGATACAACACTGAAGCTTTCTTT

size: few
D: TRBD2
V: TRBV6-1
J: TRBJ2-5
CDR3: CASTKRGLAGVETQYF
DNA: TGTGCCAGCACCAAACGAGGACTAGCGGGAGTAGAGACCCAGTACTTC

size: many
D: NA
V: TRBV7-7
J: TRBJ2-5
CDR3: CASSLGGTAQETQYF
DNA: TGTGCTAGCAGCTTAGGAGGGACAGCTCAAGAGACCCAGTACTTC

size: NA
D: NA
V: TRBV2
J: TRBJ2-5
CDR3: CASSAPEETQYF
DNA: TGTGCCAGCAGCGCACCAGAAGAGACCCAGTACTTC

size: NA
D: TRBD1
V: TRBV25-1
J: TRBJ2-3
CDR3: CASSGQGGLGTQYF
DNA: TGTGCCAGCAGCGGACAGGGAGGCCTAGGGACGCAGTATTTT

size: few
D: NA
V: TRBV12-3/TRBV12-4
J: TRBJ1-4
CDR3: CASRKGGGGNEKLFF
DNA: TGTGCCAGCAGAAAGGGAGGGGGGGGTAACGAAAAACTGTTTTTT

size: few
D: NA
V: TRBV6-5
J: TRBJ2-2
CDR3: CASSYPFRELFF
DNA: TGTGCCAGCAGTTACCCATTCAGGGAGCTGTTTTTT

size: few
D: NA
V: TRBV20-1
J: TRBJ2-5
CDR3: CSAREGKGGRGRETQYF
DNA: TGCAGTGCTAGAGAAGGAAAAGGGGGGAGGGGACGAGAGACCCAGTACTTC

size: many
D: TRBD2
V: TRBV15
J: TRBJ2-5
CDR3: CATSSPTSGGETQYF
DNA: TGTGCCACCAGCAGTCCTACTAGCGGGGGGGAGACCCAGTACTTC

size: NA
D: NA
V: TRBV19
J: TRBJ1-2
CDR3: CASSPKDSNYGYTF
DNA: TGTGCCAGTAGTCCAAAGGACAGTAACTATGGCTACACCTTC

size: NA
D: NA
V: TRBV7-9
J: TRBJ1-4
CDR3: CASSAKQGSEKLFF
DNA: TGTGCCAGCAGCGCCAAACAGGGCTCTGAAAAACTGTTTTTT

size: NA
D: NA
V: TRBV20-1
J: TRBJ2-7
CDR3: CSARDGSSYEQYF
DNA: TGCAGTGCTAGAGACGGGTCCTCCTACGAGCAGTACTTC

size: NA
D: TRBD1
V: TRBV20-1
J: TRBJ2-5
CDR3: CSAASGDSHQPQYF
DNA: TGCAGTGCAGCGTCAGGGGACAGTCATCAGCCCCAGTACTTC

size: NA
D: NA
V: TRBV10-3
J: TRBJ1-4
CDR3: CAISERGREKLFF
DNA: TGTGCCATCAGTGAACGGGGACGAGAAAAACTGTTTTTT

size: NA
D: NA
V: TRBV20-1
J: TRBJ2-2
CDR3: CSARDVADNTGELFF
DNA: TGCAGTGCTAGAGACGTCGCGGATAACACCGGGGAGCTGTTTTTT

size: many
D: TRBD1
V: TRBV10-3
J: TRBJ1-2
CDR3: CAISESPTGRYGYTF
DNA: TGTGCCATCAGTGAGTCTCCGACAGGGCGGTATGGCTACACCTTC

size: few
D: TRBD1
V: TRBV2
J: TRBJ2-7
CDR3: CASSEAPGTEAYEQYF
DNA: TGTGCCAGCAGTGAGGCACCCGGGACAGAGGCCTACGAGCAGTACTTC

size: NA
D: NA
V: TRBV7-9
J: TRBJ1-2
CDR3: CASSSTADRYGYTF
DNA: TGTGCCAGCAGCTCCACAGCGGACCGCTATGGCTACACCTTC

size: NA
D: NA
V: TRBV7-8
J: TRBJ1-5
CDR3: CASSFHGGNQPQHF
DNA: TGTGCCAGCAGCTTTCACGGGGGCAATCAGCCCCAGCATTTT